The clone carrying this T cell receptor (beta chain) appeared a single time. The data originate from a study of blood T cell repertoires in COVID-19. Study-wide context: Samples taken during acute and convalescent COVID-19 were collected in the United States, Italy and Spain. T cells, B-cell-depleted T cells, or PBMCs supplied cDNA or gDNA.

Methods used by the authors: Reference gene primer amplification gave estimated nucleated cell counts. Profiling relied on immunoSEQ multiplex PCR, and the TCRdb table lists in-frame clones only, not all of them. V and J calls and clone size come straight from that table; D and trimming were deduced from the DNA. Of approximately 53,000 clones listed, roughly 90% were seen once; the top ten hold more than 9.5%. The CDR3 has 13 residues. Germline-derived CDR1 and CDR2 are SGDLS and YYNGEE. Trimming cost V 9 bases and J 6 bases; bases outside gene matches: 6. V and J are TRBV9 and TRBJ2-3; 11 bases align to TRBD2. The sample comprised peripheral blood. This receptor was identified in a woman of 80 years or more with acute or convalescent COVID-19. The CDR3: CATLAGGCDTQYF. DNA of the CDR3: TGTGCCACCCTAGCGGGAGGTTGTGATACGCAGTATTTT. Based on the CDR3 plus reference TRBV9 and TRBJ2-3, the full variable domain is DSGVTQTPKHLITATGQRVTLRCSPRSGDLSVYWYQQSLDQGLQFLIQYYNGEERAKGNILERFSAQQFPDLHSELNLSSLELGDSALYFCATLAGGCDTQYFGPGTRLTVL.